The entry below gives a single TCR beta chain sequence along with its context. The data were taken from a study of blood T cell repertoires in COVID-19. Under the authors' procedure: Counts of nucleated cells, estimated from reference gene primer amplification, were obtained. TCRdb's table, derived via immunoSEQ multiplex PCR, lists solely in-frame clones and lacks some. From that table come the V and J calls and clone size; the DNA was used to work out D and trimming. The table shows 140,000 to 150,000 clones, with more than 75% occurring only once. Germline values: CDR1 SNHLY, CDR2 FYNNEI. The CDR3 is made up of 13 amino acids. V lost 3 bases to trimming and J lost 8 bases, with 13 bases between them.

Input material: peripheral blood. This receptor was obtained from a human donor in a cohort sampled during active COVID-19. The chain recombines TRBV2 with TRBJ1-2; D not resolved. CDR3 in DNA: TGTGCCAGCAGTGATATTGGCATAGCCGGCTACACCTTC. It specifies CASSDIGIAGYTF.